This TCR beta chain appears in the sequencing data of a study of shared clonotypes between healthy human individuals. The wider study: Donors had three CD4 naive, three CD4 memory, two CD8 naive and one CD8 memory plate apiece. Notes on the study in general: The low donor count limited represented genetic and exposure-history diversity.

The V segment lost 2 bases and the J segment 5 bases; nucleotides outside the gene matches: 7. This CDR3 contains 15 residues. Germline CDR1 and CDR2: MNHNY and SVGAGI (reference sequence). Concerning this clone itself: Its specificity is not known.

Measured with immunoSEQ multiplex PCR; TCRdb has only the in-frame clones, and not every one. In the table there are 2 million to 2.5 million clones, roughly 93% of which are singletons. The TCR was taken from a man younger than 35 in good health. Some clones in this sample may be carry-over from other donors' samples. This chain joins TRBV6-6 and TRBJ2-5; 8 nucleotides agree with TRBD2. Sequenced material: naive CD4+ T cells from PBMCs. As to subset: CD45RA+ positively selected. The CDR3 here is CASSYPGLVRETQYF. As DNA, the CDR3 is TGTGCCAGCAGTTACCCGGGACTAGTAAGGGAGACCCAGTACTTC.